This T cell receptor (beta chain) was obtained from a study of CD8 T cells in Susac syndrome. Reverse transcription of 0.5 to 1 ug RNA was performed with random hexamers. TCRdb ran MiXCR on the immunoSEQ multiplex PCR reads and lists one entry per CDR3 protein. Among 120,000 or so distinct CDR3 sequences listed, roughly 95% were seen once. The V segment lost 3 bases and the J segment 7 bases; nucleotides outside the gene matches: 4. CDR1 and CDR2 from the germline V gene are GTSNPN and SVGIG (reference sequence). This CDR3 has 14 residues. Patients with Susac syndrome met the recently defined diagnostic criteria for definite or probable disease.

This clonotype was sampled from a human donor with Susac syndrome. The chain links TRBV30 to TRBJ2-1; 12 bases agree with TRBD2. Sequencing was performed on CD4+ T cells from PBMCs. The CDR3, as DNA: TGTGCCTGGAGGACTAGCGGGAGTGGTAATGAGCAGTTCTTC. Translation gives CAWRTSGSGNEQFF. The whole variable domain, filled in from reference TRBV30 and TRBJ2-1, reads SQTIHQWPATLVQPVGSPLSLECTVEGTSNPNLYWYRQAAGRGLQLLFYSVGIGQISSEVPQNLSASRPQDRQFILSSKKLLLSDSGFYLCAWRTSGSGNEQFFGPGTRLTVL.